This TCR beta chain was found in a study of blood T cell repertoires in COVID-19. Across the whole study: The samples span acute and convalescent COVID-19 from the United States, Italy and Spain.

Participants were aged roughly 18 to 89 years from approximately 23 US areas. Each participant's cohort was designated according to participant-reported clinical history. Authors' processing steps: The authors estimated nucleated cell counts from reference gene primer amplification. Assay: immunoSEQ multiplex PCR; the TCRdb copy retains only in-frame clones and omits some. The V and J calls and clone size come from that table; D and trimming were worked out from the DNA. The data hold approximately 390,000 clones, with roughly 90% observed a single time. The CDR3 extends over 14 amino acids. V lost 0 bases and J lost 7, with 11 bases in between. CDR1 and CDR2 (germline): ENHRY, SYGVKD.

Sequences were obtained from PBMCs or T cells enriched from blood (not recorded which). The V and J genes are TRBV10-3 and TRBJ2-3; TRBD2 is a possible D gene (6 bases). This TCR was sampled from a woman between 40 and 50 years old with acute COVID-19. The CDR3 is CAISESGRRYTQYF. The DNA of the CDR3 is TGTGCCATCAGTGAGTCGGGGAGGCGGTATACGCAGTATTTT.